This T cell receptor (beta chain) was identified in a study of tumor-infiltrating lymphocytes in primary liver carcinoma. The blood RNA (from unsorted whole blood) was obtained, and germline DNA was also extracted. The investigators made TCR beta cDNA from around 540 ng total RNA, using a constant-region primer. Employing slightly modified ARM-PCR, three nested multiplex PCR rounds were run, and these gave rise to the TCR beta libraries. With TRBV1-TRBV30 forward primers and a C-beta reverse primer, the first two PCR rounds were run for approximately 10 cycles each. From the multiplex PCR reads, TCRdb called clonotypes with MiXCR, one entry per CDR3 protein. The profile shows about 330,000 distinct CDR3 sequences, 65% of them singletons. Comment on this clonotype: No antigen is known for it.

Overall study results and limits: Tumor-adjacent and tumor-blood pairs shared less of their repertoires than tumor region pairs shared. It was in tumors, not blood, that the top-250-clone fraction was significantly higher (p = 0.039).

CDR1 is SGHTS and CDR2 is YDEGEE in the germline V gene. CDR3 size: 17 residues. V was shortened by 1 base and J by 2 bases, with 18 bases between the two germline ends. Sequenced input: peripheral blood. This chain joins TRBV5-8 and TRBJ1-1; D is possibly TRBD1 (6 bases). The receptor was isolated from a man aged 35-49 years with primary liver carcinoma and hepatitis B virus infection. This CDR3 is CASSLRTGKGRNTEAFF. CDR3 sequence (DNA): TGTGCCAGCAGCTTGCGTACAGGGAAGGGGAGAAACACTGAAGCTTTCTTT.